These 19 T cell receptor beta chains were sequenced from one sample in a study of Tregs in tolerant kidney transplant recipients. Related graft donors supplied nonmyeloablative bone marrow transplants, and mixed chimerism was transient. This table comes from immunoSEQ multiplex PCR, and its TCRdb copy is limited to in-frame clones, with some not included. The sample lists about 52,000 clones; about 90% were seen once. The sample in question was CD8+ T cells from blood (PBMCs), obtained 24 months after the transplant. These receptors all come from a human patient who received a combined kidney and bone marrow transplant. Among the T cells, some may be from the graft donor.

The chain employs TRBV4-1 and TRBJ2-5; 10 nucleotides match TRBD2. The germline CDR1 and CDR2 sequences are MGHRA and YSYEKL. V lost 0 bases, J lost 2 bases, and 9 bases stayed unmatched. This CDR3 has 18 amino acids. DNA for the CDR3: TGCGCCAGCAGCCAAGAAGGGCTAGCGGGGGTAACACAAGAGACCCAGTACTTC. This translates into CASSQEGLAGVTQETQYF.

The CDR3 region is CASSSPIEHQSPNTGELFF. The CDR3, as DNA: TGTGCCAGCAGCTCCCCCATTGAACATCAAAGTCCGAACACCGGGGAGCTGTTTTTT. This rearrangement joins TRBV7-9 to TRBJ2-2; D uncertain. This CDR3 has 19 residues. With 4 bases removed from V and 0 bases from J, the gap between germline ends came to 21 bases. Germline V gives CDR1 SEHNR, CDR2 FQNEAQ (reference sequence).

Points on this clone: The sample holds other DNA sequences that translate to the same CDR3. V is TRBV9 and J is TRBJ1-6, with 7 bases matching TRBD1. The junction had 15 bases not matched to a gene; V was cut back by 0 bases and J by 0 bases. CDR3 size: 21 residues. The germline V gene has CDR1 SGDLS and CDR2 YYNGEE. The CDR3 spells CASSVATRTGSFSSYNSPLHF. As DNA, the CDR3 is TGTGCCAGCAGCGTAGCTACTCGGACAGGTTCCTTCAGCTCCTATAATTCACCCCTCCACTTT.

The V gene is TRBV5-6, the J gene TRBJ1-2; possibly TRBD1 for D (5 bases). The CDR3 covers 13 residues. Germline V gene lookup returns CDR1 SGHDT and CDR2 YYEEEE. Trimming shortened V by 2 bases and J by 4 bases, and 9 bases separated the two germline ends. The CDR3 reads CASSLAGGYGYTF. The DNA for the CDR3 is TGTGCCAGCAGCTTAGCCGGGGGCTATGGCTACACCTTC.

The chain has TRBV18 and TRBJ2-7; D possibly corresponds to TRBD1 (6 bases). The CDR3 totals 23 residues. Germline assignment: CDR1 KGHSH and CDR2 LQKENI. The V gene lost 2 bases and the J gene lost 5 bases, with 40 bases spanning the gap. This chain's CDR3 is CASSPSRLFPVSWTVPVNHEQYF. CDR3 coding DNA: TGTGCCAGCTCACCATCAAGGTTATTCCCGGTGAGCTGGACAGTCCCAGTAAATCACGAGCAGTACTTC.

The table lists this clone with a count of one. The chain employs TRBV6-1 and TRBJ2-7; TRBD2 agrees at 12 bases. V shed 2 bases and J 2 bases; nucleotides not matched to a gene: 7. Germline V CDR1 and CDR2: MNHNS, SASEGT. The CDR3 extends over 17 amino acids. CDR3 bases: TGTGCCAGCAGTGAACCCCTAAGGACTAGCGGGACCTACGAGCAGTACTTC. It is translated as CASSEPLRTSGTYEQYF.

The gene calls are TRBV19 and TRBJ1-5; perhaps TRBD1 as D (6 bases). The CDR3 covers 20 residues. Trimming left V 1 base short and J 0 bases short, with 22 bases between. Germline CDR1 and CDR2: LNHDA and SQIVND (reference sequence). The CDR3 coding sequence is TGTGCCAGTAGTATAGTTCGGGACGGACAGCGAATCTATAGCAATCAGCCCCAGCATTTT. Translated, it gives CASSIVRDGQRIYSNQPQHF. Combining the CDR3 with reference TRBV19 and TRBJ1-5 gives the whole variable domain DGGITQSPKYLFRKEGQNVTLSCEQNLNHDAMYWYRQDPGQGLRLIYYSQIVNDFQKGDIAEGYSVSREKKESFPLTVTSAQKNPTAFYLCASSIVRDGQRIYSNQPQHFGDGTRLSIL.

The chain is built from TRBV7-5 and TRBJ2-5; the table calls TRBD1, which could not be checked here. TRBV7-5 represents a pseudogene. The CDR3 runs to 16 residues. The CDR3 reads CVRRGGTGVRRETQYF. CDR3 bases: TGTGTCAGAAGGGGCGGGACAGGGGTACGTAGGGAGACCCAGTACTTC.

This clone was counted a single time. This chain connects TRBV11-1 to TRBJ2-7; maybe TRBD2 (6 bases). The CDR3 sequence is 11 residues long. Trimming cost V 3 bases and J 7 bases, with 7 bases left between them. Germline values: CDR1 SGHAT, CDR2 FQDESV (reference sequence). CDR3 DNA sequence: TGTGCCAGCAGCTTCGGAGGGGAGCAGTACTTC. Translating gives CASSFGGEQYF.

The genes are TRBV4-1 and TRBJ1-2, with TRBD1 matching over 9 bases. Germline loops: CDR1 MGHRA, CDR2 YSYEKL. The CDR3 contains 14 residues. The V and J ends lost 4 bases and 6 bases, in that order; junction bases with no gene match: 6. The CDR3 loop is CASSLGQGNDGYTF. CDR3 bases: TGCGCCAGCAGCCTGGGACAGGGAAATGATGGCTACACCTTC.

Worth noting for this clone: The junction departs from the called germline gene at one end, perhaps through a read error. This chain joins TRBV29-1 and TRBJ2-3; weak D call: TRBD2 (6 bases). This CDR3 is built from 15 residues. Germline V gene data show CDR1 as SQVTM and CDR2 as ANQGSEA. CDR3 sequence (DNA): TGCAGCGCTGAAAAACGGGGGAGCAAGACAGATACGCAGTATTTT. This codes for CSAEKRGSKTDTQYF.

The gene calls are TRBV25-1 and TRBJ1-1, with D maybe TRBD1 (5 bases). The CDR3 length is 14 residues. V lost 4 bases to trimming and J lost 3 bases, with 12 bases between them. Germline V gene data show CDR1 as MGHDK and CDR2 as SYGVNS. CDR3 nucleotide sequence: TGTGCCAGCAGTGGGGTCTCCAGGGACACTGAAGCTTTCTTT. This sequence encodes CASSGVSRDTEAFF.

The chain employs TRBV10-3 and TRBJ1-5, with TRBD1 matching 12 bases. The CDR3 totals 17 residues. The germline gives CDR1 ENHRY, CDR2 SYGVKD. The trim removed 1 base at V and 1 base at J, leaving 2 bases unmatched. The CDR3 is CAISEWDRGPSNQPQHF. CDR3 bases: TGTGCCATCAGTGAGTGGGACAGGGGGCCGAGCAATCAGCCCCAGCATTTT.

This clone was seen only once. The chain recombines TRBV4-3 with TRBJ2-1; 8 nucleotides agree with TRBD2. Germline V gene lookup returns CDR1 LGHNA and CDR2 YSLEER. The trim removed 1 base at V and 6 bases at J, leaving 8 bases unmatched. This CDR3 region has 16 residues. CDR3 DNA sequence: TGCGCCAGCAGCCAAGGCCCGGGGGGGCAATCCAATGAGCAGTTCTTC. It encodes CASSQGPGGQSNEQFF.

The CDR3 is CASSRGRSNTEAFF. CDR3 DNA sequence: TGTGCCAGCTCCCGAGGCCGGTCGAACACTGAAGCTTTCTTT. The chain uses TRBV6-6 and TRBJ1-1; no definite D call. The V end was cut by 8 bases, the J end by 1 base, with 14 bases between. This CDR3 comprises 14 residues. Germline CDR1 MNHNY, CDR2 SVGAGI (reference sequence).

The chain is built from TRBV9 and TRBJ1-1; TRBD1 matches at 7 bases. The trim removed 3 bases at V and 1 base at J, leaving 3 bases unmatched. Germline CDR1 SGDLS, CDR2 YYNGEE. The CDR3 length is 14 residues. This CDR3 is CASSGRQGNTEAFF. In nucleotides, the CDR3 is TGTGCCAGCAGCGGCCGACAGGGGAACACTGAAGCTTTCTTT.

This sequence joins TRBV6-5 and TRBJ2-7, with D maybe TRBD2 (5 bases). Germline CDR1 and CDR2: MNHEY and SVGAGI. The CDR3 runs to 15 residues. Trimming removed 3 bases from V and 0 bases from J, with 12 bases in between. CDR3 in amino acids: CASSYYRDYSYEQYF. The CDR3 bases are TGTGCCAGCAGTTATTACCGTGACTACTCCTACGAGCAGTACTTC.

The chain uses TRBV4-3 and TRBJ2-5; 14 nucleotides agree with TRBD2. The CDR3 consists of 21 residues. The germline gives CDR1 LGHNA, CDR2 YSLEER. V lost 0 bases to trimming and J lost 1 base; unmatched junction nucleotides: 13. CDR3 protein: CASSQEPGLAGESAFQETQYF. The CDR3 DNA reads TGCGCCAGCAGCCAAGAACCGGGACTAGCGGGAGAGTCGGCCTTCCAAGAGACCCAGTACTTC.

The rearrangement uses TRBV19 and TRBJ2-1; TRBD1 matches at 9 bases. The V gene's germline CDR1 is LNHDA and CDR2 SQIVND (reference sequence). V dropped 8 bases and J dropped 4; count of bases not matched to a gene: 12. This CDR3 contains 16 residues. This CDR3 reads CASGAGNRGRYNEQFF. The CDR3 DNA reads TGTGCCAGTGGTGCCGGGAACAGGGGGCGGTACAATGAGCAGTTCTTC. Looking up the rest from reference TRBV19 and TRBJ2-1 gives the full variable domain: DGGITQSPKYLFRKEGQNVTLSCEQNLNHDAMYWYRQDPGQGLRLIYYSQIVNDFQKGDIAEGYSVSREKKESFPLTVTSAQKNPTAFYLCASGAGNRGRYNEQFFGPGTRLTVL.